The subject of this entry is one T cell receptor (beta chain). Its antigen is as yet unknown. The data belong to a study of immune evolution from preneoplasia to lung adenocarcinoma. Study results and caveats: Later-stage lesions seemingly showed higher T cell density and diversity than normal lung.

The assay was immunoSEQ multiplex PCR, and TCRdb's table has in-frame clones only and misses some. The sample lists about 4,300 clones; roughly 80% were seen once. Between the mid-2010s and the late 2010s, patients underwent resection in Japan or China. CDR1 and CDR2 (germline): SGHDT, YYEEEE. V was pared by 3 bases and J by 2 bases, with 2 bases of the junction left unmatched. This CDR3 has 14 amino acids. Source material: FFPE minimally invasive lung adenocarcinoma tissue. The gene calls are TRBV5-6 and TRBJ2-7, with 10 bases fitting TRBD2. The TCR comes from a person aged 60-79 years with lung adenocarcinoma. CDR3 sequence reads: CASSYGLAAYEQYF. The CDR3 DNA reads TGTGCCAGCAGCTATGGACTAGCGGCCTACGAGCAGTACTTC.